These T cell receptor beta chains were read from a single sample in a study of OX40 agonist ivuxolimab in advanced cancers. Repertoires were generated with immunoSEQ multiplex PCR, while TCRdb's copy carries only in-frame clones and drops some. The table has tens of thousands of clones, around 83% seen once; the top ten hold approximately 4.5%. The input for sequencing was CD4+ or CD8+ T cells sorted from blood, taken in a trial of the OX40 agonist ivuxolimab. The receptors were gathered from an adult with an advanced solid tumor such as melanoma, head and neck, liver or kidney cancer. Each CDR3 is given with its conserved first and last residue. The D gene is left open where the match is weak. The listing skips clone size in some rows; elsewhere it reads once, few, many or a size class.

CDR3nt: TGTGCCATCAGTGAGAGTTCGCCAGCAGGGGCCCAGTACTTC; CDR3aa: CAISESSPAGAQYF; j_gene: TRBJ2-5; abundance: -; v_gene: TRBV10-3; d_gene: -
CDR3nt: TGTGCCAGCAGCTACAAGCTAGCGTTACCCACAGATACGCAGTATTTT; CDR3aa: CASSYKLALPTDTQYF; j_gene: TRBJ2-3; abundance: -; v_gene: TRBV13; d_gene: -
CDR3nt: TGTGCCACCAGCAGAGATCTTGGGAGCAATCAGCCCCAGCATTTT; CDR3aa: CATSRDLGSNQPQHF; j_gene: TRBJ1-5; abundance: once; v_gene: TRBV15; d_gene: -
CDR3nt: TGTGCCAGTAGTATAGCCGGGGAGAGACAGCCCCAGCATTTT; CDR3aa: CASSIAGERQPQHF; j_gene: TRBJ1-5; abundance: -; v_gene: TRBV19; d_gene: -
CDR3nt: TGCGCCAGCAGCTTGTTAGGGCGGCGCACAGATACGCAGTATTTT; CDR3aa: CASSLLGRRTDTQYF; j_gene: TRBJ2-3; abundance: -; v_gene: TRBV5-1; d_gene: -
CDR3nt: TGTGCCAGTAGTACCAGGGTGTCCGATACGCAGTATTTT; CDR3aa: CASSTRVSDTQYF; j_gene: TRBJ2-3; abundance: -; v_gene: TRBV19; d_gene: -
CDR3nt: TGTGCCAGCAAACTTTTGAACACTGAAGCTTTCTTT; CDR3aa: CASKLLNTEAFF; j_gene: TRBJ1-1; abundance: -; v_gene: TRBV28; d_gene: -
CDR3nt: TGCGCCAGCAGCCTGGACCGGATGAACACTGAAGCTTTCTTT; CDR3aa: CASSLDRMNTEAFF; j_gene: TRBJ1-1; abundance: -; v_gene: TRBV5-1; d_gene: -
CDR3nt: TGCGCCAGCAGCCTTGGACTAGGCCTCACAGATACGCAGTATTTT; CDR3aa: CASSLGLGLTDTQYF; j_gene: TRBJ2-3; abundance: -; v_gene: TRBV5-1; d_gene: TRBD2
CDR3nt: TGTGCCAGCAGCTCTAAGGGACAGGCGGACTATGGCTACACCTTC; CDR3aa: CASSSKGQADYGYTF; j_gene: TRBJ1-2; abundance: -; v_gene: TRBV5-4; d_gene: TRBD1
CDR3nt: TGTGCCAGCAGCTTAGGAAGAAACACCGGGGAGCTGTTTTTT; CDR3aa: CASSLGRNTGELFF; j_gene: TRBJ2-2; abundance: -; v_gene: TRBV11-2; d_gene: -
CDR3nt: TGTGCCAGCAGCGTCGTTGGGACGGCCTCTGGAAACACCATATATTTT; CDR3aa: CASSVVGTASGNTIYF; j_gene: TRBJ1-3; abundance: -; v_gene: TRBV9; d_gene: -
CDR3nt: TGCGCCAGCAGCCACGGGGGGCAGGGGCTCAACGAGCAGTACTTC; CDR3aa: CASSHGGQGLNEQYF; j_gene: TRBJ2-7; abundance: -; v_gene: TRBV5-1; d_gene: -
CDR3nt: TGCGCCAGCAGCCAGAGGGACAGTAGCCCCTACGAGCAGTACTTC; CDR3aa: CASSQRDSSPYEQYF; j_gene: TRBJ2-7; abundance: -; v_gene: TRBV4-1; d_gene: TRBD1
CDR3nt: TGCGCCAGCAGCTCCGGACAGGGTGGAGGCGAGCAGTACTTC; CDR3aa: CASSSGQGGGEQYF; j_gene: TRBJ2-7; abundance: -; v_gene: TRBV5-1; d_gene: TRBD1
CDR3nt: TGTGCCAGCAGGGGCGATTATTCCGGGACAGGGGGCACCGGGGAGCTGTTTTTT; CDR3aa: CASRGDYSGTGGTGELFF; j_gene: TRBJ2-2; abundance: few; v_gene: TRBV11-2; d_gene: TRBD1
CDR3nt: TGTGCCAGCAAGGAGGAGGGCGGTTCACCCCTCCACTTT; CDR3aa: CASKEEGGSPLHF; j_gene: TRBJ1-6; abundance: -; v_gene: TRBV2; d_gene: -
CDR3nt: TGTGCCAGCAGCTTGGAGGCAGGGTCTTCCGGAAACACCATATATTTT; CDR3aa: CASSLEAGSSGNTIYF; j_gene: TRBJ1-3; abundance: -; v_gene: TRBV5-4; d_gene: -
CDR3nt: TGTGCCAGTAGTATAGTCCCGGGAGGCAATCAGCCCCAGCATTTT; CDR3aa: CASSIVPGGNQPQHF; j_gene: TRBJ1-5; abundance: -; v_gene: TRBV19; d_gene: -
CDR3nt: TGTGCCAGCAGCGTCGCAGAAGGGGAAGAGACCCAGTACTTC; CDR3aa: CASSVAEGEETQYF; j_gene: TRBJ2-5; abundance: -; v_gene: TRBV9; d_gene: -
CDR3nt: TGCGCCAGTCAGCGGGGGGTCACAGATACGCAGTATTTT; CDR3aa: CASQRGVTDTQYF; j_gene: TRBJ2-3; abundance: -; v_gene: TRBV10-2; d_gene: TRBD2
CDR3nt: TGTGCCAGCAGTCCAGGGGTCGCCGGGGAGCTGTTTTTT; CDR3aa: CASSPGVAGELFF; j_gene: TRBJ2-2; abundance: medium-sized; v_gene: TRBV5-5; d_gene: -
CDR3nt: TGTGCCATCAGTGAGTCGGAGGTAGCAGGGGTCCATCAGCCCCAGCATTTT; CDR3aa: CAISESEVAGVHQPQHF; j_gene: TRBJ1-5; abundance: few; v_gene: TRBV10-3; d_gene: -
CDR3nt: TGTGCCAGCAGCCGACAGGGTTTGGGAGAGACCCAGTACTTC; CDR3aa: CASSRQGLGETQYF; j_gene: TRBJ2-5; abundance: -; v_gene: TRBV7-9; d_gene: TRBD1
CDR3nt: TGTGCCAGCAGCTCTCGTAGGGAGGCCCAGTACTTC; CDR3aa: CASSSRREAQYF; j_gene: TRBJ2-5; abundance: -; v_gene: TRBV5-6; d_gene: -
CDR3nt: TGTGCCTCAACAGCATACAATGAGCAGTTCTTC; CDR3aa: CASTAYNEQFF; j_gene: TRBJ2-1; abundance: -; v_gene: TRBV6-1; d_gene: -
CDR3nt: TGTGCCAGCAGGGCCGGACTAGCGGGCGAGCAGTACTTC; CDR3aa: CASRAGLAGEQYF; j_gene: TRBJ2-7; abundance: once; v_gene: TRBV2; d_gene: TRBD2
CDR3nt: TGTGCCAGCAGCTTTTCAGGAGCCTATAATTCACCCCTCCACTTT; CDR3aa: CASSFSGAYNSPLHF; j_gene: TRBJ1-6; abundance: -; v_gene: TRBV11-2; d_gene: -
CDR3nt: TGTGCCAGCAGCTTGACGGGTAGATCTGGAAACACCATATATTTT; CDR3aa: CASSLTGRSGNTIYF; j_gene: TRBJ1-3; abundance: -; v_gene: TRBV5-6; d_gene: -
CDR3nt: TGCGCCAGCAGCTTGGAGGCCAGGGTTATCGACGAGCAGTACTTC; CDR3aa: CASSLEARVIDEQYF; j_gene: TRBJ2-7; abundance: -; v_gene: TRBV5-1; d_gene: -
CDR3nt: TGTGCCTGGAGTGTCAGCTGGACGTCTGGAAACACCATATATTTT; CDR3aa: CAWSVSWTSGNTIYF; j_gene: TRBJ1-3; abundance: -; v_gene: TRBV30; d_gene: -
CDR3nt: TGTGCCAGCAGCACAGCAATGAACACTGAAGCTTTCTTT; CDR3aa: CASSTAMNTEAFF; j_gene: TRBJ1-1; abundance: -; v_gene: TRBV6-6; d_gene: -
CDR3nt: TGTGCCAGCAGTGCGGACAGGGAGGGGGGCTACACCTTC; CDR3aa: CASSADREGGYTF; j_gene: TRBJ1-2; abundance: -; v_gene: TRBV2; d_gene: TRBD1
CDR3nt: TGTGCCAGCAGCCCTCTTAAGGGGGCTGTCCGCTACGAGCAGTACTTC; CDR3aa: CASSPLKGAVRYEQYF; j_gene: TRBJ2-7; abundance: -; v_gene: TRBV28; d_gene: TRBD1
CDR3nt: TGTGCCAGCACTGAGCGAGTAGGTCAGCCCCAGCATTTT; CDR3aa: CASTERVGQPQHF; j_gene: TRBJ1-5; abundance: few; v_gene: TRBV6-5; d_gene: -
CDR3nt: TGTGCCAGCAGCTTAGAGGTCGGGACAGGGGAGAGAGAGACCCAGTACTTC; CDR3aa: CASSLEVGTGERETQYF; j_gene: TRBJ2-5; abundance: -; v_gene: TRBV7-8; d_gene: TRBD1
CDR3nt: TGCGCCAGCAGTGGGGACAGCAAGATGGAAAAACTGTTTTTT; CDR3aa: CASSGDSKMEKLFF; j_gene: TRBJ1-4; abundance: -; v_gene: TRBV10-1; d_gene: TRBD1
CDR3nt: TGTGCCAGTAGTATTTTTTTGGGGGAGCTGTTTTTT; CDR3aa: CASSIFLGELFF; j_gene: TRBJ2-2; abundance: -; v_gene: TRBV19; d_gene: -
CDR3nt: TGTGCCAGCAGTGAATATCTCCCTCTATCAGACTCCTACAATGAGCAGTTCTTC; CDR3aa: CASSEYLPLSDSYNEQFF; j_gene: TRBJ2-1; abundance: -; v_gene: TRBV25-1; d_gene: -
CDR3nt: TGCGCCAGCAGCTTGGGTGGGACAGCGAATTCACCCCTCCACTTT; CDR3aa: CASSLGGTANSPLHF; j_gene: TRBJ1-6; abundance: -; v_gene: TRBV5-1; d_gene: TRBD1
CDR3nt: TGTGCCAGTAGTGAACTGGGACAGGCGGACTACGAGCAGTACTTC; CDR3aa: CASSELGQADYEQYF; j_gene: TRBJ2-7; abundance: -; v_gene: TRBV19; d_gene: TRBD1
CDR3nt: TGTGCCAGCAGTTACTCCAGCGGGAGAGGAACCGGGGAGCTGTTTTTT; CDR3aa: CASSYSSGRGTGELFF; j_gene: TRBJ2-2; abundance: -; v_gene: TRBV6-5; d_gene: TRBD2
CDR3nt: TGCGCCAGCAGTCCAGGGCCCATCTATGGCTACACCTTC; CDR3aa: CASSPGPIYGYTF; j_gene: TRBJ1-2; abundance: -; v_gene: TRBV4-1; d_gene: -
CDR3nt: TGTGCCACCAGCAGAGATTGGTTGGGCCCAGGGGGGGAGCAGTACTTC; CDR3aa: CATSRDWLGPGGEQYF; j_gene: TRBJ2-7; abundance: -; v_gene: TRBV15; d_gene: -
CDR3nt: TGTGCCAGCACGAAGGACAGACTTAATGAGCGGTTCTTC; CDR3aa: CASTKDRLNERFF; j_gene: TRBJ2-1; abundance: -; v_gene: TRBV7-2; d_gene: -
CDR3nt: TGTGCCTGGAGTGCCGGAAGTGGCAATCAGCCCCAGCATTTT; CDR3aa: CAWSAGSGNQPQHF; j_gene: TRBJ1-5; abundance: -; v_gene: TRBV30; d_gene: -
CDR3nt: TGTGCCAGCAGCGGCGGTAGCGGGACACCCACAGATACGCAGTATTTT; CDR3aa: CASSGGSGTPTDTQYF; j_gene: TRBJ2-3; abundance: -; v_gene: TRBV9; d_gene: TRBD2
CDR3nt: TGTGCCAGCAGCTTAGCCAAGGGGAGGGAAGCTTTCTTT; CDR3aa: CASSLAKGREAFF; j_gene: TRBJ1-1; abundance: -; v_gene: TRBV7-2; d_gene: -
CDR3nt: TGTGCCAGCTTAGGTGACCTCTCCTACGAGCAGTACTTC; CDR3aa: CASLGDLSYEQYF; j_gene: TRBJ2-7; abundance: -; v_gene: TRBV28; d_gene: -
CDR3nt: TGCGCCAGCAGCGGGGACGGGTCCTCTGGAAACACCATATATTTT; CDR3aa: CASSGDGSSGNTIYF; j_gene: TRBJ1-3; abundance: -; v_gene: TRBV5-1; d_gene: -
CDR3nt: TGTGCCAGCAGCTCTAGGTCAGGAACCTACGAGCAGTACTTC; CDR3aa: CASSSRSGTYEQYF; j_gene: TRBJ2-7; abundance: -; v_gene: TRBV9; d_gene: -
CDR3nt: TGTGCCAGTCGTCTAGACCCCTCGAACACCGGGGAGCTGTTTTTT; CDR3aa: CASRLDPSNTGELFF; j_gene: TRBJ2-2; abundance: once; v_gene: TRBV19; d_gene: -